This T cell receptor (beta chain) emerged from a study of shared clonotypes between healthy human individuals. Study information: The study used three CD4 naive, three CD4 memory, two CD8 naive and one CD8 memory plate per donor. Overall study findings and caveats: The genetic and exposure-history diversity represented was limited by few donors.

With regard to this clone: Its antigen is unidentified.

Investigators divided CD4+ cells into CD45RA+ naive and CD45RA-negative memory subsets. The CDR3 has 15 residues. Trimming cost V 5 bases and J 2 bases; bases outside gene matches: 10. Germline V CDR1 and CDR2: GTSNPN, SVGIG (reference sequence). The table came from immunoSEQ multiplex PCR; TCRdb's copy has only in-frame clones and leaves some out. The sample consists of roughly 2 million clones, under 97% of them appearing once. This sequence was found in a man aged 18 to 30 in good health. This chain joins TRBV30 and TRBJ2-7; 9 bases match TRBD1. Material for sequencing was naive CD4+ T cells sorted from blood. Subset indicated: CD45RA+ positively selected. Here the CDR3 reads CAWFAPGQGAYEQYF. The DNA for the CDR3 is TGTGCCTGGTTTGCCCCGGGACAGGGTGCCTACGAGCAGTACTTC.